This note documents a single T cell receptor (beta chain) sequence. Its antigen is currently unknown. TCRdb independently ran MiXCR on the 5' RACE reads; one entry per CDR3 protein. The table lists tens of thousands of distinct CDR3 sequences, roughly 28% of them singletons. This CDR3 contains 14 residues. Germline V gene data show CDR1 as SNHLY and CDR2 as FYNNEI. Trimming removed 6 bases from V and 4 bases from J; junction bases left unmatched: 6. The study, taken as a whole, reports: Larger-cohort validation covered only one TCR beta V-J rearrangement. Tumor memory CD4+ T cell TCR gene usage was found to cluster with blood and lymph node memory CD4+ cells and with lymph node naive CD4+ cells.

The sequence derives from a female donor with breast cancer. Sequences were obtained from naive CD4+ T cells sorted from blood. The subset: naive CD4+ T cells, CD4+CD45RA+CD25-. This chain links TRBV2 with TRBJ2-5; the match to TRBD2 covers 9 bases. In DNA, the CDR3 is TGTGCCAGCAGCCGGACTAGCGCCGCAGAGACCCAGTACTTC. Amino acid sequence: CASSRTSAAETQYF.